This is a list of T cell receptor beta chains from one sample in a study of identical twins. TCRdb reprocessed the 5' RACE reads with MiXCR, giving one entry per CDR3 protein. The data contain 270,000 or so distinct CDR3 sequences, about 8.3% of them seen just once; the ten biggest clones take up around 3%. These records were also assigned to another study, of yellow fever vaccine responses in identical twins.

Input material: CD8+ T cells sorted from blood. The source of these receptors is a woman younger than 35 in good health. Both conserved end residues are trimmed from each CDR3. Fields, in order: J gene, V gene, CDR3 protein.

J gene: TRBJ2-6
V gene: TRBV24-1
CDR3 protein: ATSDKSVSGANVLT

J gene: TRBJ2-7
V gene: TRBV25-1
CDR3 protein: ASSGGGVSEQY

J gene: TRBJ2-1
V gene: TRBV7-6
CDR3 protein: ASSFRTGLSSYNEQF

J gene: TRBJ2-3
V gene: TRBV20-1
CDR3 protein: SARDLEGVDTQY

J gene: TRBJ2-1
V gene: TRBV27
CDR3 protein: ASMGREWFYNEQF

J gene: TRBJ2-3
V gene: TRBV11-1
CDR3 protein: ASNIHYPKHATSTDTQY

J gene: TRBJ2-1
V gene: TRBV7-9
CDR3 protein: ASSLVGGSNEQF

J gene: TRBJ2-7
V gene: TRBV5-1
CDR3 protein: ASSLEGGNSYEQY

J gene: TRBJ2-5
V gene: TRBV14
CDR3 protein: ANSQDFLLTGRQETQY

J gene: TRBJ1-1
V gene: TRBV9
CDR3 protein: ASSRDMLTDMNTEAF

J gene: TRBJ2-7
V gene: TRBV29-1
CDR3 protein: SVVGGTEQY

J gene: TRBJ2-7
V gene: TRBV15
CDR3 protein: ATSGRDSAYEQY

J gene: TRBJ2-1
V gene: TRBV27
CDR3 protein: ASLRAEEMNEQF

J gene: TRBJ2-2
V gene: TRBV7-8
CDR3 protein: ASSLRTGDGGELF

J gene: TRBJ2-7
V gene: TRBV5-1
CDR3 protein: ASRPPGQSYEQY

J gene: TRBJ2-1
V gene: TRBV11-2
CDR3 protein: ASSLVLARGDEQF

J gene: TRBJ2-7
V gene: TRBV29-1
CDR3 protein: SVLGTGGDEQY

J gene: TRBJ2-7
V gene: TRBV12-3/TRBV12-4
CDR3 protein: ASTWVEEHYEQY

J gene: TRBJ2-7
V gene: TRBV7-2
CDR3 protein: ASSLHRDRIYEQY

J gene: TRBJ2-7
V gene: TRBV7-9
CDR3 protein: ASSLASTGSYEQY

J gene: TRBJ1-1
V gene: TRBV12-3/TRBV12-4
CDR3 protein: ASSLLKSNTEAF

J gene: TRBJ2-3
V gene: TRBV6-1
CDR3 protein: ASALAGPTDTQY

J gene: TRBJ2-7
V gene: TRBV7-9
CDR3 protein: ASSPKGGLEQY

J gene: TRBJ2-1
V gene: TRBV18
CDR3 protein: ASSPRQRYNEQF

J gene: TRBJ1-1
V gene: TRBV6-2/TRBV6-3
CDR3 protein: ASGAIHLSTEAF

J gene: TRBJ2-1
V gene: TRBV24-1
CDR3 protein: ATSDAQSSYNEQF

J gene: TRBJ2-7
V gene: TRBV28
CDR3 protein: ASSLPREVPEQY

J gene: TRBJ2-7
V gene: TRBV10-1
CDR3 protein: ASSEALLYEQY

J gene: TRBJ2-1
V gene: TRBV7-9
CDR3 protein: ASSPRLTNEQF